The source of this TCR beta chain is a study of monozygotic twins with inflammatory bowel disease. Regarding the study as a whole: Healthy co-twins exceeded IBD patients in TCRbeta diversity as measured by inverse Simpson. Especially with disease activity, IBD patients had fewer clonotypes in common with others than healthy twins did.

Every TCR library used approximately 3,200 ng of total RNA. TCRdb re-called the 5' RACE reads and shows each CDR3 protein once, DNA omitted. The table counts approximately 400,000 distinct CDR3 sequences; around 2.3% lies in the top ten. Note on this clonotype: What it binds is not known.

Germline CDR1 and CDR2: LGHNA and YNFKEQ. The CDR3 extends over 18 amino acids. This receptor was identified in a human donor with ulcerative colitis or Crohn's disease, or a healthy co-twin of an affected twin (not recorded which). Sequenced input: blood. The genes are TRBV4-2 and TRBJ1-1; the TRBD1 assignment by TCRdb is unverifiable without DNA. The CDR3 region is CASSQEKGGWGGSTEAFF.